The 22 T cell receptor beta chains below come from one sample, sequenced in a study. Clones were sequenced by immunoSEQ multiplex PCR, and TCRdb holds only the in-frame ones, with some missing. The sample has 55,000 to 70,000 clones, 85% to 95% seen once; the top ten hold roughly 4.2%. The material sequenced was PBMCs. The receptors shown here come from a man aged 35 to 55 with rheumatoid arthritis.

The chain has TRBV7-9 and TRBJ2-2; no clear D gene. Germline V gives CDR1 SEHNR, CDR2 FQNEAQ (reference sequence). The CDR3 is 13 amino acids. The germline V and J ends were trimmed by 5 bases and 4 bases, with 8 bases remaining between them. CDR3 DNA: TGTGCCAGCAGCCCGTACGGCACCGGGGAGCTGTTTTTT. Residues: CASSPYGTGELFF. Based on the CDR3 plus reference TRBV7-9 and TRBJ2-2, the full variable domain is DTGVSQNPRHKITKRGQNVTFRCDPISEHNRLYWYRQTLGQGPEFLTYFQNEAQLEKSRLLSDRFSAERPKGSFSTLEIQRTEQGDSAMYLCASSPYGTGELFFGEGSRLTVL.

CDR3 DNA sequence: TGTGCCAGCAGCTCACAGGGGGCAGAGACCCAGTACTTC. Translating gives CASSSQGAETQYF. This chain uses TRBV5-6 with TRBJ2-5; TRBD1 aligns across 9 bases. V lost 3 bases, J lost 4 bases, and 1 base stayed unmatched. The CDR3 totals 13 residues. Germline lookup yields CDR1 SGHDT and CDR2 YYEEEE.

This clone has just one count. This chain uses TRBV4-1 with TRBJ2-3, with TRBD1 as a possible D gene (6 bases). Per germline, CDR1 MGHRA and CDR2 YSYEKL. CDR3 size: 12 residues. With 4 bases removed from V and 6 bases from J, the gap between germline ends came to 8 bases. The DNA for the CDR3 is TGCGCCAGCAGCCTTACAGGGGATACGCAGTATTTT. Protein product: CASSLTGDTQYF.

V gene TRBV30 combines with J gene TRBJ1-3; D ambiguous. This CDR3 region has 15 residues. Germline CDR1 is GTSNPN and CDR2 is SVGIG (reference sequence). V gave up 4 bases and J gave up 0 bases, with 13 bases separating them. The CDR3 sequence is CAWTPSHPSGNTIYF. The CDR3, as DNA: TGTGCCTGGACCCCGTCGCACCCCTCTGGAAACACCATATATTTT.

This chain uses TRBV9 with TRBJ2-7, with a possible D match to TRBD2 (6 bases). The CDR3 is made up of 14 amino acids. Germline V CDR1 and CDR2: SGDLS, YYNGEE. V was pared by 4 bases and J by 4 bases, with 15 bases between. DNA for the CDR3: TGTGCCAGCAGCCCTCGGTTAGCGGCTTACGAGCAGTACTTC. This sequence encodes CASSPRLAAYEQYF.

The rearrangement uses TRBV5-4 and TRBJ2-6; the D is unclear. CDR1 and CDR2 (germline): SGHNT, YYREEE (reference sequence). V lost 1 base, J lost 2 bases, and 7 bases lay in between. This CDR3 contains 15 residues. CDR3 region: CASSLLRTGANVLTF. CDR3 in DNA: TGTGCCAGCAGCTTGTTGAGAACTGGGGCCAACGTCCTGACTTTC. Full variable domain (missing parts from reference TRBV5-4 and TRBJ2-6): ETGVTQSPTHLIKTRGQQVTLRCSSQSGHNTVSWYQQALGQGPQFIFQYYREEENGRGNFPPRFSGLQFPNYSSELNVNALELDDSALYLCASSLLRTGANVLTFGAGSRLTVL.

The chain carries TRBV15 and TRBJ2-1, with TRBD2 identical over 9 bases. CDR1 LNHNV and CDR2 YYDKDF come from the germline V gene (reference sequence). V shed 2 bases and J 4 bases; nucleotides not matched to a gene: 6. This CDR3 is 16 amino acids long. The CDR3 loop reads CATSRYSSGEYNEQFF. The CDR3 DNA reads as TGTGCCACCAGCAGATACTCTAGCGGGGAATACAATGAGCAGTTCTTC.

This CDR3 reads CSAPQVVGYNEQFF. The CDR3 DNA sequence: TGCAGCGCCCCACAGGTGGTAGGCTACAATGAGCAGTTCTTC. The chain links TRBV29-1 to TRBJ2-1, with D possibly TRBD1 on 5 matching bases. This CDR3 contains 14 residues. Trimming cost V 7 bases and J 3 bases, with 16 bases left between them. Germline V gene data show CDR1 as SQVTM and CDR2 as ANQGSEA.

The chain joins TRBV6-5 to TRBJ1-5, with D uncertain. The V gene's germline CDR1 is MNHEY and CDR2 SVGAGI. V was clipped by 0 bases and J by 4 bases, with 7 bases between them. This CDR3 comprises 14 residues. DNA for the CDR3: TGTGCCAGCAGTTACTCCGACGGAAATCAGCCCCAGCATTTT. As protein: CASSYSDGNQPQHF.

The chain combines TRBV7-9 with TRBJ2-1, with 12 nucleotides matching TRBD2. The CDR3 loop spans 19 amino acids. Germline V gene sequence: CDR1 SEHNR, CDR2 FQNEAQ (reference sequence). J gave up 2 bases and V 1 base, and 9 bases lay outside the gene matches. The CDR3, as DNA: TGTGCCAGCAGCTTAGGGGCTAGCGGGAGGGCAAGTCCCTACAATGAGCAGTTCTTC. Translation: CASSLGASGRASPYNEQFF.

V gene TRBV2 combines with J gene TRBJ1-2; no definite D call. V lost 2 bases to trimming and J lost 7 bases, with 5 bases between them. Germline CDR1 reads SNHLY; CDR2 reads FYNNEI. The CDR3 runs to 11 residues. This CDR3 is CASSERSGYTF. The CDR3 DNA reads TGTGCCAGCAGTGAAAGGAGTGGCTACACCTTC. Based on the CDR3 plus reference TRBV2 and TRBJ1-2, the full variable domain is EPEVTQTPSHQVTQMGQEVILRCVPISNHLYFYWYRQILGQKVEFLVSFYNNEISEKSEIFDDQFSVERPDGSNFTLKIRSTKLEDSAMYFCASSERSGYTFGSGTRLTVV.

On this clone: The junction does not match germline at one end; this may be a read error. The V call is TRBV7-9, the J call TRBJ1-2; 9 positions match TRBD1. In germline, CDR1 is SEHNR, CDR2 FQNEAQ (reference sequence). This CDR3 comprises 11 residues. The CDR3 region is CASGRDRAVHF. The CDR3 nucleotides read TGTGCCAGCGGCCGGGACAGGGCTGTCCACTTC.

The chain's CDR3 is CASSLYGGRARSVNEQFF. CDR3 bases: TGTGCCAGCAGCTTGTATGGCGGGAGGGCCCGATCCGTCAATGAGCAGTTCTTC. The chain joins TRBV5-4 to TRBJ2-1; 9 nucleotides agree with TRBD2. Germline CDR1 SGHNT, CDR2 YYREEE (reference sequence). The V gene end was trimmed by 1 base and the J gene end by 6 bases; junction bases not matched to a gene: 14. The CDR3 runs 18 residues.

The chain links TRBV5-1 to TRBJ2-1, with a weak D call TRBD1 (5 bases). Germline lookup yields CDR1 SGHRS and CDR2 YFSETQ. V lost 0 bases, J lost 6 bases, and 7 bases lay in between. This CDR3 region has 13 residues. The CDR3 reads CASSLERGNEQFF. Here the CDR3 DNA reads TGCGCCAGCAGCTTGGAAAGGGGCAATGAGCAGTTCTTC.

DNA for the CDR3: TGTGCCTGGGCTGGATTTGCGGGCCAATCCTACAATGAGCAGTTCTTC. It yields the protein CAWAGFAGQSYNEQFF. The V and J genes are TRBV30 and TRBJ2-1; the D gene is possibly TRBD2 (5 bases). This CDR3 spans 16 amino acids. The ends were cut back, 5 bases at V and 1 base at J, with 18 bases in the middle. Germline CDR1 and CDR2: GTSNPN and SVGIG (reference sequence).

This chain uses TRBV2 with TRBJ1-6; D remains ambiguous. From germline, CDR1 is SNHLY and CDR2 FYNNEI. The germline V and J ends were trimmed by 8 bases and 8 bases, with 13 bases remaining between them. This CDR3 has 13 residues. The CDR3 loop is CASEDGRDSPLHF. Here the CDR3 DNA reads TGTGCCAGCGAAGACGGGCGGGATTCACCCCTCCACTTT. The full variable domain, its missing parts supplied by reference TRBV2 and TRBJ1-6, is EPEVTQTPSHQVTQMGQEVILRCVPISNHLYFYWYRQILGQKVEFLVSFYNNEISEKSEIFDDQFSVERPDGSNFTLKIRSTKLEDSAMYFCASEDGRDSPLHFGNGTRLTVT.

V and J are TRBV30 and TRBJ1-5; D not resolved. Germline V gene lookup returns CDR1 GTSNPN and CDR2 SVGIG (reference sequence). The CDR3 spans 14 residues. Trimming shortened V by 0 bases and J by 1 base, and 7 bases separated the two germline ends. The chain's CDR3 is CAWSVYTSNQPQHF. The CDR3 DNA sequence: TGTGCCTGGAGTGTCTACACCAGCAATCAGCCCCAGCATTTT.

This chain connects TRBV25-1 to TRBJ1-4; D uncertain. Germline values: CDR1 MGHDK, CDR2 SYGVNS. The CDR3 totals 15 residues. Between the trimmed V and J ends, which lost 1 base and 8 bases, there was a span of 14 bases. The CDR3 protein is CASSELGQNQEKLFF. CDR3 DNA sequence: TGTGCCAGCAGTGAATTAGGGCAGAACCAGGAAAAACTGTTTTTT.

This chain uses TRBV28 with TRBJ1-1, with D unresolved. CDR1 and CDR2 (germline): MDHEN, SYDVKM. The CDR3 covers 13 residues. Trimming removed 4 bases at V and 1 base at J, with 7 bases between. The CDR3 loop reads CASSSHWNTEAFF. CDR3 nucleotides: TGTGCCAGCAGTTCCCACTGGAACACTGAAGCTTTCTTT.

The J gene is TRBJ2-1, the V gene TRBV5-1, with TRBD2 matching over 9 bases. Germline V gene data show CDR1 as SGHRS and CDR2 as YFSETQ. The ends lost 0 bases at V and 5 bases at J; junction bases unmatched: 9. The CDR3 is 17 residues long. CDR3 protein: CASSLAAGGPRDNEQFF. CDR3 nucleotide sequence: TGCGCCAGCAGCTTGGCCGCGGGAGGGCCTCGCGACAATGAGCAGTTCTTC.

The chain joins TRBV7-3 to TRBJ1-6; tentatively, D is TRBD1 (5 bases). This CDR3 is built from 15 residues. V lost 2 bases to trimming and J lost 7 bases, with 12 bases between them. CDR1 is SGHTA and CDR2 is FQGTGA in the germline V gene. The CDR3 loop is CASSLLAGPNSPLHF. CDR3 sequence (DNA): TGTGCCAGCAGCTTACTCGCAGGGCCCAATTCACCCCTCCACTTT.

The chain links TRBV27 to TRBJ2-1, with TRBD2 identical over 8 bases. J lost 6 bases, V lost 0 bases, and 10 bases had no gene match. Germline-derived CDR1 and CDR2 are MNHEY and SMNVEV (reference sequence). CDR3 length equals 17 residues. CDR3 coding DNA: TGTGCCAGCAGTTTATCGTGGGGACTAGGGGCCGCCAATGAGCAGTTCTTC. It yields the protein CASSLSWGLGAANEQFF.